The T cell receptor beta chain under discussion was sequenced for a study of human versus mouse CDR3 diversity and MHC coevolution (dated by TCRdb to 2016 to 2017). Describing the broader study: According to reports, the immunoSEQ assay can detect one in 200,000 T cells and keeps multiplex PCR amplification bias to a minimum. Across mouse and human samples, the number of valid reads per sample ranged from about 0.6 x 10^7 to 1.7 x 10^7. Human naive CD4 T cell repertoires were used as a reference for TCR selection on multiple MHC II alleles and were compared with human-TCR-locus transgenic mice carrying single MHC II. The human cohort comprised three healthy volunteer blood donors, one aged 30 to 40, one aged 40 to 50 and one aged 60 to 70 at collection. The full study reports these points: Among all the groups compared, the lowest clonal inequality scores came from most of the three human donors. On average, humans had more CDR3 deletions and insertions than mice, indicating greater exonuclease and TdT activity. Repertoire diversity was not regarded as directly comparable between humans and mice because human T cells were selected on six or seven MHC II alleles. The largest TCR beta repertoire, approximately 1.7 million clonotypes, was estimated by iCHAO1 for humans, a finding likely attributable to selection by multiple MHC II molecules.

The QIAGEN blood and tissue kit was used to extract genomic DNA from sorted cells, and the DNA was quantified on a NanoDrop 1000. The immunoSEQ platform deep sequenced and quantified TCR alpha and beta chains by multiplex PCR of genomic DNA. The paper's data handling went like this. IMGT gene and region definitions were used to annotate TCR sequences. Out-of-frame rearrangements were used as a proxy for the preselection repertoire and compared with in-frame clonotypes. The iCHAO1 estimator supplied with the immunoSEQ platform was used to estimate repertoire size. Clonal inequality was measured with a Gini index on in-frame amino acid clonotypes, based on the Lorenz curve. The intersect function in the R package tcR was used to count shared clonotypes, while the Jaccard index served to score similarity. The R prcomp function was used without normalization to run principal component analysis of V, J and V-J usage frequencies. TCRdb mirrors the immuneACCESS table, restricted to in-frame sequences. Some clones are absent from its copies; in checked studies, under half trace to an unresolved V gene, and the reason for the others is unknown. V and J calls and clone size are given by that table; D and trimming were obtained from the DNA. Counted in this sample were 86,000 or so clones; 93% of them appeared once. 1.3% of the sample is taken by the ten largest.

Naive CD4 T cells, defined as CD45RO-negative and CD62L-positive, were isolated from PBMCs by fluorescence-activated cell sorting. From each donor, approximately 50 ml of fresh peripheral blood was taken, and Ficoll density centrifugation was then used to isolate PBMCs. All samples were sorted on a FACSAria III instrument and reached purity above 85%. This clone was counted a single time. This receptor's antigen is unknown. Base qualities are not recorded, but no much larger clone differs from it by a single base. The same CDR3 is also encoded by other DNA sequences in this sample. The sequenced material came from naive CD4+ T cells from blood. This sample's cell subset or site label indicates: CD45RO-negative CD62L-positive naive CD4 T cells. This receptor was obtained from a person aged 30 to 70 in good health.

The CDR3 region: CAWSVGGNQPQHF. In nucleotides, the sequence is TGTGCCTGGAGTGTAGGAGGCAATCAGCCCCAGCATTTT. Rearrangement joined TRBV30 to TRBJ1-5; there is no confident call for the D gene. Trimming removed 0 bases from V and 2 bases from J, leaving 5 bases between the germline ends. CDR1 and CDR2, per the germline V gene (reference sequence), are GTSNPN and SVGIG. Taken from cysteine to phenylalanine, the CDR3 has 13 residues. Kept here is only the CDR3 DNA, which spans 39 bases and is read in frame from base 1.